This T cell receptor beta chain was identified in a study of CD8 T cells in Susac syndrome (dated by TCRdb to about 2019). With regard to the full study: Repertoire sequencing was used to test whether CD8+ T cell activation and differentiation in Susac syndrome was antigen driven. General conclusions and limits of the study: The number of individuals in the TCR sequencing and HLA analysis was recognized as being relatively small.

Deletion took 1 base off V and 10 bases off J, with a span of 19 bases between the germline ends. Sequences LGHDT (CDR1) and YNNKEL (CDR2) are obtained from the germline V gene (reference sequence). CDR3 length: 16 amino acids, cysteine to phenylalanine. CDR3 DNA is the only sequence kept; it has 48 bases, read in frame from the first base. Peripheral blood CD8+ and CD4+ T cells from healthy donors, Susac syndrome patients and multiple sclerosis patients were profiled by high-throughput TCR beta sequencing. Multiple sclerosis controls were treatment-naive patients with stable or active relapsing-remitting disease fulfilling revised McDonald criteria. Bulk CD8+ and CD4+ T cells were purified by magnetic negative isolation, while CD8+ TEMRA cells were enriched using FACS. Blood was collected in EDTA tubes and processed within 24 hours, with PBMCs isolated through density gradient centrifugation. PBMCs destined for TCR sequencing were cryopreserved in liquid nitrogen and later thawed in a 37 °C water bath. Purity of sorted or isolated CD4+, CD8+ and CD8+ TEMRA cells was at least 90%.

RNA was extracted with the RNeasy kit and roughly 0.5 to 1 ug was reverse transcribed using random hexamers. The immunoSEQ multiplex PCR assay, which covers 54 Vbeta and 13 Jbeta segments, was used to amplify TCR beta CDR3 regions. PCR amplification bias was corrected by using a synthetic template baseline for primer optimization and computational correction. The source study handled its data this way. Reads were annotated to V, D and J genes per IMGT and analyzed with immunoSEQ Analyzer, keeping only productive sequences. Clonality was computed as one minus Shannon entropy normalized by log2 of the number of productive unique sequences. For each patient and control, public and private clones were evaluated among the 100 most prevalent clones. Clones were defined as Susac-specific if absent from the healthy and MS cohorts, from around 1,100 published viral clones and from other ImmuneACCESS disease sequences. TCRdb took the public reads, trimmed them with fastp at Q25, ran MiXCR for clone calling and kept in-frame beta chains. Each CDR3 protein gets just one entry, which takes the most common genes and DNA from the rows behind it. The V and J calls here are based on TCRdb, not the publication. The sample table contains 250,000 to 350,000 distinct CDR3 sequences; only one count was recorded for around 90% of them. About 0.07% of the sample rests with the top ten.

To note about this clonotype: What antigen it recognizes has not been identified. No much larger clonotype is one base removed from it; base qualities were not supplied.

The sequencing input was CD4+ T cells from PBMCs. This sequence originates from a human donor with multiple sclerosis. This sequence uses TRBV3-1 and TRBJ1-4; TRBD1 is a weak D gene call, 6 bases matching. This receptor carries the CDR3 CASSQGSSGAQGKLFF. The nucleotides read TGTGCCAGCAGCCAAGGATCCTCGGGGGCGCAGGGAAAACTGTTTTTT. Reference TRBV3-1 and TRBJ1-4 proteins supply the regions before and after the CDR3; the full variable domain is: DTAVSQTPKYLVTQMGNDKSIKCEQNLGHDTMYWYKQDSKKFLKIMFSYNNKELIINETVPNRFSPKSPDKAHLNLHINSLELGDSAVYFCASSQGSSGAQGKLFFGSGTQLSVL.